The 11 T cell receptor beta chains reported below all come from one sample, sequenced in a study of shared clonotypes between healthy human individuals. CD45RO-negative, CCR7-selected cells formed the naive CD8 fraction, which excluded terminally differentiated effector memory CD45RA+ cells. The data were produced by immunoSEQ multiplex PCR, yet TCRdb's version contains in-frame clones alone and is incomplete. The data contain over 2,000,000 clones, 90% to 95% of them singletons. What was sequenced was naive CD8+ T cells from PBMCs. These receptors originate from a man between 18 and 35 years old in good health. Some clones in this sample may be carry-over from other donors' samples.

On this clone: This specimen includes other DNA sequences encoding the same CDR3. The gene calls are TRBV9 and TRBJ2-1; 7 bases line up with TRBD1. Germline CDR1 reads SGDLS; CDR2 reads YYNGEE. This CDR3 region has 16 residues. V was pared by 0 bases and J by 2 bases, with 5 bases of the junction left unmatched. The DNA for the CDR3 is TGTGCCAGCAGCGTAGTAGGGGGCGGCCCCTACAATGAGCAGTTCTTC. Translated, it gives CASSVVGGGPYNEQFF.

This clone was picked up one time. V usage is TRBV28 and J usage is TRBJ2-5; 11 nucleotides align to TRBD1. V was pared by 6 bases and J by 5 bases, with 8 bases of the junction left unmatched. Germline CDR1 is MDHEN and CDR2 is SYDVKM. The CDR3 has 15 residues. CDR3 sequence: CASSDGQGAGETQYF. The CDR3 DNA reads as TGTGCCAGCAGCGATGGACAGGGGGCCGGTGAGACCCAGTACTTC. Full variable domain (missing parts from reference TRBV28 and TRBJ2-5): DVKVTQSSRYLVKRTGEKVFLECVQDMDHENMFWYRQDPGLGLRLIYFSYDVKMKEKGDIPEGYSVSREKKERFSLILESASTNQTSMYLCASSDGQGAGETQYFGPGTRLLVL.

This chain connects TRBV7-9 to TRBJ1-2; the D gene is possibly TRBD1 (6 bases). Germline lookup yields CDR1 SEHNR and CDR2 FQNEAQ (reference sequence). This CDR3 has 11 residues. Deletions cut 1 base from V and 10 bases from J, with 7 bases between. Here the CDR3 reads CASSLEGDYTF. The CDR3 coding sequence is TGTGCCAGCAGCTTAGAGGGGGACTACACCTTC. Looking up the rest from reference TRBV7-9 and TRBJ1-2 gives the full variable domain: DTGVSQNPRHKITKRGQNVTFRCDPISEHNRLYWYRQTLGQGPEFLTYFQNEAQLEKSRLLSDRFSAERPKGSFSTLEIQRTEQGDSAMYLCASSLEGDYTFGSGTRLTVV.

The J gene is TRBJ2-7, the V gene TRBV2, with D tentatively TRBD1 or TRBD2 (5 bases each). The CDR3 runs 17 residues. The V end lost 5 bases, the J end lost 0 bases, and 20 bases lay between the germline ends. CDR1 SNHLY and CDR2 FYNNEI come from the germline V gene. The CDR3 DNA reads TGTGCCAGCAGTAGGAACCCGGGACGGGGCCTCTCCTACGAGCAGTACTTC. Its translation: CASSRNPGRGLSYEQYF.

The chain carries TRBV6-5 and TRBJ2-2; D may be TRBD1 (5 bases). The CDR3 sequence is 15 residues long. V lost 4 bases and J lost 4, with 13 bases in between. Germline CDR1 MNHEY, CDR2 SVGAGI. The CDR3 DNA reads as TGTGCCAGCAGTTCTGTCAGGACACTCACCGGGGAGCTGTTTTTT. This encodes CASSSVRTLTGELFF.

The chain combines TRBV28 with TRBJ2-7; perhaps D is TRBD1 or TRBD2 (6 bases each). With 4 bases removed from V and 6 bases from J, the gap between germline ends came to 16 bases. The germline gives CDR1 MDHEN, CDR2 SYDVKM. The CDR3 runs 14 residues. CDR3 sequence: CASSSGVGGSEQYF. The CDR3 nucleotides are TGTGCCAGCAGTTCAGGGGTGGGGGGCTCCGAGCAGTACTTC.

The J gene is TRBJ2-7, the V gene TRBV7-9; TRBD2 is a possible D gene (5 bases). Trimming cost V 5 bases and J 4 bases, with 12 bases left between them. Looked up from germline, CDR1 is SEHNR and CDR2 is FQNEAQ (reference sequence). The CDR3 has 13 amino acids. This CDR3 is CASSPLASYEQYF. CDR3 nucleotides: TGTGCCAGCAGCCCATTAGCGTCGTACGAGCAGTACTTC. The variable domain in full, completed from reference TRBV7-9 and TRBJ2-7, reads DTGVSQNPRHKITKRGQNVTFRCDPISEHNRLYWYRQTLGQGPEFLTYFQNEAQLEKSRLLSDRFSAERPKGSFSTLEIQRTEQGDSAMYLCASSPLASYEQYFGPGTRLTVT.

The chain employs TRBV7-9 and TRBJ2-7, with unresolved D. Germline V lookup: CDR1 SEHNR, CDR2 FQNEAQ (reference sequence). The ends were cut back, 5 bases at V and 6 bases at J, with 20 bases in the middle. The CDR3 is 15 amino acids. This CDR3 reads CASSPRFPSAREQYF. The CDR3 nucleotides read TGTGCCAGCAGCCCCCGTTTCCCAAGTGCACGCGAGCAGTACTTC.

The V call is TRBV28, the J call TRBJ2-2, with a possible D match to TRBD1 (6 bases). Between the trimmed V and J ends, which lost 5 bases and 7 bases, there was a span of 17 bases. This CDR3 is 15 amino acids long. Germline V gene data show CDR1 as MDHEN and CDR2 as SYDVKM. The CDR3 reads CASSPLRGLGGELFF. The CDR3 DNA reads as TGTGCCAGCAGTCCCCTCAGGGGATTAGGCGGGGAGCTGTTTTTT. Full variable domain (missing parts from reference TRBV28 and TRBJ2-2): DVKVTQSSRYLVKRTGEKVFLECVQDMDHENMFWYRQDPGLGLRLIYFSYDVKMKEKGDIPEGYSVSREKKERFSLILESASTNQTSMYLCASSPLRGLGGELFFGEGSRLTVL.

Concerning this clone: The sample contains more than one DNA sequence encoding this CDR3. The V gene is TRBV27, the J gene TRBJ1-2; no clear D. Per the germline V gene, CDR1 is MNHEY and CDR2 is SMNVEV (reference sequence). The ends were cut back, 7 bases at V and 6 bases at J, with 9 bases in the middle. CDR3 length: 11 residues. Here the CDR3 reads CASTGGNGYTF. The CDR3 DNA sequence: TGTGCCAGCACGGGTGGTAATGGCTACACCTTC.

This clone appeared a single time. The chain recombines TRBV2 with TRBJ2-2; D is possibly TRBD1 (6 bases). The germline CDR1 and CDR2 sequences are SNHLY and FYNNEI. V was clipped by 8 bases and J by 4 bases, with 17 bases between them. There are 15 residues in the CDR3. CDR3 nucleotide sequence: TGTGCCAGCCGCACTAACAGGGAAGGCACCGGGGAGCTGTTTTTT. Translation: CASRTNREGTGELFF.